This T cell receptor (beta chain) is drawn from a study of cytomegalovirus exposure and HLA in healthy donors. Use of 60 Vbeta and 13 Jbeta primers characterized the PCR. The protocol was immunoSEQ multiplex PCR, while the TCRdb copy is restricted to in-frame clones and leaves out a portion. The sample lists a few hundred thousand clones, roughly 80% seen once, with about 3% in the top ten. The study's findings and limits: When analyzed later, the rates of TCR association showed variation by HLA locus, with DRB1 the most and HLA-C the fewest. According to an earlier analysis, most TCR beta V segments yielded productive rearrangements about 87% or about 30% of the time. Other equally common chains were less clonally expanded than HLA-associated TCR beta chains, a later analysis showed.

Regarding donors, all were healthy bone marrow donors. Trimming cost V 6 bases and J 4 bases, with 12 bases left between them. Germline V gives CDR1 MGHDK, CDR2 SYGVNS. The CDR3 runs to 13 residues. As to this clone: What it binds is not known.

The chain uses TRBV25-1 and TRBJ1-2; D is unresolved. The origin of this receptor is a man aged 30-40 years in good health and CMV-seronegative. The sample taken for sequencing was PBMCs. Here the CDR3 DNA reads TGTGCCAGCAGCGCGGGCCCGGTCTATGGCTACACCTTC. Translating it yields CASSAGPVYGYTF.